This passage covers 14 T cell receptor beta chains from one sample sequenced in a study. TCRdb processed the RT-PCR reads anew with MiXCR; each CDR3 protein has one entry. The sample has around 700,000 distinct CDR3 sequences, 11% to 15% seen once. Sequenced material: memory CD4+ T cells from blood. These receptors were collected from a female donor in good health, serving as a healthy control.

This clonotype has a count of ten or more. V usage is TRBV7-2 and J usage is TRBJ2-2; 7 nucleotides line up with TRBD1. CDR1 is SGHTA and CDR2 is FQGNSA in the germline V gene. The J segment lost 7 bases and the V segment lost 0 bases, leaving 5 bases of the junction unmatched. The CDR3 spans 15 residues. CDR3 sequence reads: CASSLATGFSGELFF. The CDR3, as DNA: TGTGCCAGCAGCTTAGCGACAGGGTTCAGCGGGGAGCTGTTTTTT.

This clonotype has only a few counts. This chain links TRBV7-2 with TRBJ2-3; 16 bases fit TRBD2. The CDR3 spans 18 residues. The junction had 9 bases not matched to a gene; V was cut back by 3 bases and J by 6 bases. The V gene's germline CDR1 is SGHTA and CDR2 FQGNSA. The chain's CDR3 is CASSFSSPGLAGGDTQYF. CDR3 DNA: TGTGCCAGCAGCTTCTCCTCACCGGGACTAGCGGGGGGGGATACGCAGTATTTT.

The chain couples TRBV5-1 to TRBJ1-1; TRBD1 aligns across 7 bases. CDR3 length equals 14 residues. The V gene's germline CDR1 is SGHRS and CDR2 YFSETQ. Trimming removed 2 bases from V and 4 bases from J; junction bases left unmatched: 5. The CDR3 loop is CASSFDGTATEAFF. For the CDR3, the DNA is TGCGCCAGCAGCTTCGATGGGACAGCCACTGAAGCTTTCTTT.

In this sample, this clonotype turned up many times. V is TRBV7-2 and J is TRBJ2-1; 11 bases fit TRBD1. The CDR3 runs 15 residues. Trimming at V came to 4 bases and at J to 8 bases, leaving 7 bases not matched to a gene. Germline V lookup: CDR1 SGHTA, CDR2 FQGNSA. The CDR3 protein is CASSSIGQGADEQFF. As DNA, the CDR3 is TGTGCCAGCAGCTCGATTGGACAGGGGGCCGATGAGCAGTTCTTC.

This chain uses TRBV28 with TRBJ1-5; the D is unclear. This CDR3 comprises 13 residues. CDR1 and CDR2 from the germline V gene are MDHEN and SYDVKM. The ends were cut back, 8 bases at V and 11 bases at J, with 19 bases in the middle. CDR3 amino acids: CASATSVQGSQHF. CDR3 bases: TGTGCCAGCGCTACCTCCGTCCAAGGGTCCCAGCATTTT.

This clonotype was counted ten times or more. This chain joins TRBV6-5 and TRBJ2-3; 8 positions agree with TRBD2. This CDR3 has 16 residues. Germline assignment: CDR1 MNHEY and CDR2 SVGAGI. Trimming removed 2 bases from V and 6 bases from J; junction bases left unmatched: 10. For the CDR3, the DNA is TGTGCCAGCAGTTACGGCGGGGGGCAGGTGGTGGATACGCAGTATTTT. As protein: CASSYGGGQVVDTQYF.

Worth noting for this clonotype: Its ends do not fully match the called genes, so a read error is possible. The chain carries TRBV7-7 and TRBJ1-4, with D possibly matching TRBD1 (6 bases). CDR1 is SSHAT and CDR2 is FNYEAQ in the germline V gene (reference sequence). CDR3 size: 15 residues. The CDR3 DNA sequence: TGTGCTAGCAGCCCTAGACCAGGGGAGGGTGAAAAACTGTTTTTT. Encoded protein: CASSPRPGEGEKLFF.

The chain recombines TRBV14 with TRBJ2-1, with a possible D match to TRBD1 (5 bases). Trimming left V 5 bases short and J 5 bases short, with 13 bases between. CDR1 is SGHDN and CDR2 is FVKESK in the germline V gene. This CDR3 region has 14 residues. This chain's CDR3 is CASSVRGTHNEQFF. The CDR3 nucleotides read TGTGCCAGCAGCGTAAGGGGTACCCACAATGAGCAGTTCTTC.

This clonotype was seen a handful of times. The gene calls are TRBV5-1 and TRBJ1-2; D unresolved. The germline CDR1 and CDR2 sequences are SGHRS and YFSETQ. V lost 2 bases to trimming and J lost 8 bases, with 16 bases between them. This CDR3 has 14 residues. Here the CDR3 reads CASSLSDTYGGYTF. In DNA, the CDR3 is TGCGCCAGCAGCTTATCCGACACTTATGGAGGCTACACCTTC.

J is TRBJ2-5 and V is TRBV7-2; D is ambiguous. V was pared by 5 bases and J by 5 bases, with 12 bases between. From germline, CDR1 is SGHTA and CDR2 FQGNSA. The CDR3 contains 13 residues. CDR3 DNA sequence: TGTGCCAGCAGCCAATTAGCACTCGAGACCCAGTACTTC. Its translation: CASSQLALETQYF.

This clonotype is a singleton in its sample. The chain carries TRBV28 and TRBJ1-6, with 7 bases that match TRBD1. Germline CDR1 and CDR2: MDHEN and SYDVKM. With 4 bases clipped from V and 7 bases from J, the junction kept 4 bases outside the gene matches. This CDR3 is 14 amino acids long. In nucleotides, the CDR3 is TGTGCCAGCAGTTCCACAGGGGTAAATTCACCCCTCCACTTT. Protein: CASSSTGVNSPLHF.

The gene calls are TRBV7-2 and TRBJ2-5, with D uncertain. Deletions cut 3 bases from V and 5 bases from J, with 7 bases between. The CDR3 loop spans 12 amino acids. Germline-derived CDR1 and CDR2 are SGHTA and FQGNSA. This chain's CDR3 is CASSLGMETQYF. The CDR3 region has the DNA TGTGCCAGCAGCTTGGGCATGGAGACCCAGTACTTC.

This clonotype has at least ten counts. This chain links TRBV7-2 with TRBJ1-3; D remains ambiguous. The CDR3 sequence is 18 residues long. The V end was cut by 5 bases, the J end by 0 bases, with 20 bases between. CDR1 SGHTA and CDR2 FQGNSA come from the germline V gene. This CDR3 is CASSHPEGGPSSGNTIYF. CDR3 DNA sequence: TGTGCCAGCAGCCACCCGGAGGGCGGCCCTAGCTCTGGAAACACCATATATTTT.

This clonotype came up many times. The chain joins TRBV5-5 to TRBJ2-1, with no clear D. This CDR3 is built from 14 residues. CDR1 SGHKS and CDR2 YYEKEE come from the germline V gene (reference sequence). V was trimmed by 3 bases and J by 5 bases, leaving 12 bases between them. CDR3 sequence: CASSYRQPDNEQFF. The CDR3 bases are TGTGCCAGCAGCTACCGACAACCAGACAATGAGCAGTTCTTC.